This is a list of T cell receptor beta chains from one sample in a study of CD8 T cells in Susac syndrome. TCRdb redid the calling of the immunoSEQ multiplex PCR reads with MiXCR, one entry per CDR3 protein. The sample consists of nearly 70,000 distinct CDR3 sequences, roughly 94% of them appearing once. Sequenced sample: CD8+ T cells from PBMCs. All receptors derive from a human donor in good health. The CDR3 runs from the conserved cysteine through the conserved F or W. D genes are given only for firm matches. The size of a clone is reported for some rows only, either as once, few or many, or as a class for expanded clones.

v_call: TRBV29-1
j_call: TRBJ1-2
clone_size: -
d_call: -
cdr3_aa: CSVDVMGDYGYTF
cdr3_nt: TGCAGCGTTGACGTGATGGGGGACTATGGCTACACCTTC

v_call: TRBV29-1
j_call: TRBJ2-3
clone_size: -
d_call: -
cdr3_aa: CSAEVGTTDTQYF
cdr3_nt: TGCAGCGCCGAGGTGGGGACCACAGATACGCAGTATTTT

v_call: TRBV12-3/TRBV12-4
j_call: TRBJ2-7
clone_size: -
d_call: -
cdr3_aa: CASSEGRHYEQYF
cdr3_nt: TGTGCCAGCAGCGAGGGACGGCACTACGAGCAGTACTTC

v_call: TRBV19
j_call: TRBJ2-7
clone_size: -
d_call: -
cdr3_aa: CASRSAGLYEQYF
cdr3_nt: TGTGCCAGTAGATCCGCGGGGTTATACGAGCAGTACTTC

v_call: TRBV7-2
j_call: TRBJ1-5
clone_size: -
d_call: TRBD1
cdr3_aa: CASSSLDRGRGAKDQPQHF
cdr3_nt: TGTGCCAGCAGCTCCCTGGACAGGGGGCGTGGGGCTAAGGATCAGCCCCAGCATTTT

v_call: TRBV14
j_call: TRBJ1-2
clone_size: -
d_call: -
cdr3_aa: CASSQERRWDYGYTF
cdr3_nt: TGTGCCAGCAGCCAAGAACGTAGGTGGGACTATGGCTACACCTTC

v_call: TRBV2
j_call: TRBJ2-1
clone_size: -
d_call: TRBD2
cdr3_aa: CASRRTSGGAFNEQFF
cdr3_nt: TGTGCCAGCAGGAGAACTAGCGGGGGGGCCTTCAATGAGCAGTTCTTC

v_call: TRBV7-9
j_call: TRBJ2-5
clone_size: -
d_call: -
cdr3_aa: CASSYPGVGQETQYF
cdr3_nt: TGTGCCAGCAGCTACCCAGGGGTTGGGCAAGAGACCCAGTACTTC

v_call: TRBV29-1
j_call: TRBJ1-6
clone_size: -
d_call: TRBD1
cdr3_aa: CSVPPTGAPTNSPLHF
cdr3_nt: TGCAGCGTTCCCCCCACAGGGGCGCCTACTAATTCACCCCTCCACTTT

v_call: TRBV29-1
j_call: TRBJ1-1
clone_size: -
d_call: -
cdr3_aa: CSVIGTTEAFF
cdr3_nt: TGCAGCGTGATAGGGACAACTGAAGCTTTCTTT

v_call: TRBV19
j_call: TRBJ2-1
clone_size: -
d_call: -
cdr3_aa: CASSSTQDGHRYNEQFF
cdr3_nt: TGTGCCAGTAGTAGCACTCAAGACGGACACCGCTACAATGAGCAGTTCTTC

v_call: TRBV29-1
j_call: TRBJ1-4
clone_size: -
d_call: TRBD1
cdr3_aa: CSVTWGQQNEKLFF
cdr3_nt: TGCAGCGTGACCTGGGGACAGCAAAATGAAAAACTGTTTTTT

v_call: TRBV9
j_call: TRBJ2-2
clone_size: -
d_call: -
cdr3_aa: CASSPRRDTGELFF
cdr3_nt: TGTGCCAGCAGCCCCCGCCGGGACACCGGGGAGCTGTTTTTT

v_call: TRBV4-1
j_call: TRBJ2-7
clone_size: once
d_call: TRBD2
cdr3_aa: CASSQVLTSGMSYEQYF
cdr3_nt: TGCGCCAGCAGCCAAGTCCTGACTAGCGGGATGTCCTACGAGCAGTACTTC

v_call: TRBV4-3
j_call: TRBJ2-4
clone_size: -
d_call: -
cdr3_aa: CASSSSRVDAASDRTALFAQYF
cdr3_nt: TGCGCCAGCAGCTCGTCTCGGGTGGACGCGGCCTCAGACCGGACAGCATTGTTCGCCCAGTACTTC

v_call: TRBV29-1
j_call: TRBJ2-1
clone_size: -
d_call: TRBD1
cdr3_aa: CSVEAAQDRDNEQFF
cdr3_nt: TGCAGCGTTGAAGCCGCCCAGGACAGGGACAATGAGCAGTTCTTC

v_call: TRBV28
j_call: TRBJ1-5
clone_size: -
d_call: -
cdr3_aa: CASSLHPNQPQHF
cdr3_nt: TGTGCCAGCAGTTTACATCCCAATCAGCCCCAGCATTTT

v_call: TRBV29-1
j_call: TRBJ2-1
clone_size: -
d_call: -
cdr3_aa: CSVWDGHYLF
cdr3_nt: TGCAGCGTTTGGGACGGACACTATCTCTTC

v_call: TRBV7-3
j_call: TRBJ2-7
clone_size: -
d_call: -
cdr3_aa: CASSPGAGNYEQYF
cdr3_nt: TGTGCCAGCAGCCCCGGGGCAGGGAACTACGAGCAGTACTTC

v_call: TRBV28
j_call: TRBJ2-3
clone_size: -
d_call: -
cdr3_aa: CASSLGGRSTDTQYF
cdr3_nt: TGTGCCAGCAGCCTCGGGGGACGGTCCACAGATACGCAGTATTTT

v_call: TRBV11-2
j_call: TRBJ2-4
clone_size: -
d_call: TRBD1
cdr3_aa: CASSSYTGVKNIQYF
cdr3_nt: TGTGCCAGCAGCTCCTATACAGGGGTCAAAAACATTCAGTACTTC

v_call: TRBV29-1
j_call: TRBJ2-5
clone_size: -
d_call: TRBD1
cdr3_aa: CSVRDRGRETQYF
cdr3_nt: TGCAGCGTGAGGGACAGGGGGCGAGAGACCCAGTACTTC

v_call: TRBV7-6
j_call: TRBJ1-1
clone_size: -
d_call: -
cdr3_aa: CASSNAVNTEAFF
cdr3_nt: TGTGCCAGCAGCAACGCGGTCAACACTGAAGCTTTCTTT

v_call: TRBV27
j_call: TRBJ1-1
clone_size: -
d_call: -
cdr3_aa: CASARGGTEAFF
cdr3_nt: TGTGCCAGCGCCCGGGGGGGCACTGAAGCTTTCTTT

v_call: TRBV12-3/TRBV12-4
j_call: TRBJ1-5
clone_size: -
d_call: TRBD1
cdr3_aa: CASRQGFGQPQHF
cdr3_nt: TGTGCCAGCAGACAGGGGTTCGGTCAGCCCCAGCATTTT

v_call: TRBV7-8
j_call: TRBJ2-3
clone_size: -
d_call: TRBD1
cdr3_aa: CASTKDRGRKDTQYF
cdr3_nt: TGTGCCAGCACCAAGGACAGGGGGCGGAAAGATACGCAGTATTTT

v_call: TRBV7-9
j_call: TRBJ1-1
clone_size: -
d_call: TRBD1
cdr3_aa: CASSLVRGQDTEAFF
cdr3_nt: TGTGCCAGCAGCTTAGTTAGGGGGCAGGACACTGAAGCTTTCTTT

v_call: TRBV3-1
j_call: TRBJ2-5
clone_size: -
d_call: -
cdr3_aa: CASRPTGLGETQYF
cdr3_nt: TGTGCCAGCAGACCGACAGGTTTGGGAGAGACCCAGTACTTC

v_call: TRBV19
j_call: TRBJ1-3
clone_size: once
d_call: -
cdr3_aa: CASSPDSRSGNTIYF
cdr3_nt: TGTGCCAGTAGTCCCGACTCGAGAAGTGGAAACACCATATATTTT

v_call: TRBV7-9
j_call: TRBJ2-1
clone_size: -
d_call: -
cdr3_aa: CAIPQGREQFF
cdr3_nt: TGTGCCATCCCCCAGGGGCGGGAGCAGTTCTTC

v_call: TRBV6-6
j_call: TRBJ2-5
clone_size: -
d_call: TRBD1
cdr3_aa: CASPPDRSQETQYF
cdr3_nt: TGTGCTAGTCCCCCGGACAGGAGTCAAGAGACCCAGTACTTC

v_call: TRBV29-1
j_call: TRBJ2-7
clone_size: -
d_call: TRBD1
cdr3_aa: CSVKGTDEQYYEQYF
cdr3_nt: TGCAGCGTAAAAGGGACAGACGAGCAATACTACGAGCAGTACTTC

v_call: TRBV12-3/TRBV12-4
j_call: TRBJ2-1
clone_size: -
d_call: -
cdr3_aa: CASSFEAYNEQFF
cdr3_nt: TGTGCCAGCAGTTTCGAGGCCTACAATGAGCAGTTCTTC

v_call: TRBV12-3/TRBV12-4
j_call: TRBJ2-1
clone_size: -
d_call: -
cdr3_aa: CASSLASNNNEQFF
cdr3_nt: TGTGCCAGCAGTTTGGCCAGTAACAACAATGAGCAGTTCTTC

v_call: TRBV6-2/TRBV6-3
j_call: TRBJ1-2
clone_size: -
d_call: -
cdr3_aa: CASSNQYGYTF
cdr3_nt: TGTGCCAGCAGTAACCAGTATGGCTACACCTTC

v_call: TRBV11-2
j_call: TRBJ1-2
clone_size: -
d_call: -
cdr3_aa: CASRRRGELDYGYTF
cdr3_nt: TGTGCCAGCAGGCGTCGGGGGGAACTGGACTATGGCTACACCTTC

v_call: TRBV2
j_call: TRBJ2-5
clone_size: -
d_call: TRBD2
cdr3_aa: CASSEARDYPAGTQYF
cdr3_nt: TGTGCCAGCAGTGAAGCGAGGGACTACCCAGCCGGGACCCAGTACTTC

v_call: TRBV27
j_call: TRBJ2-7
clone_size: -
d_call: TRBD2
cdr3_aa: CASSGGGAPYEQYF
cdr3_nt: TGTGCCAGCAGTGGCGGGGGGGCCCCCTACGAGCAGTACTTC

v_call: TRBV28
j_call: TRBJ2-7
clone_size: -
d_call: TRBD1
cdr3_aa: CASSSPPGQGLSLEVKQYF
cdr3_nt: TGTGCCAGCAGTTCTCCTCCGGGACAGGGGTTGTCACTTGAGGTCAAGCAGTACTTC

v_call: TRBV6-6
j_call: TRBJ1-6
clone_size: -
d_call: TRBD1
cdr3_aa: CASTVGQGYNSPLHF
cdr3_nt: TGTGCCAGCACTGTCGGACAGGGTTATAATTCACCCCTCCACTTT

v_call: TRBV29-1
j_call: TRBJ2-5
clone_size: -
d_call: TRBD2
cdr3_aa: CSVEILADQETQYF
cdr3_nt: TGCAGCGTTGAGATACTAGCGGACCAAGAGACCCAGTACTTC

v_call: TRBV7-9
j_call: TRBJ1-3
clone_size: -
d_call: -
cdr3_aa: CASASPRGQTSGNTIYF
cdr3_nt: TGTGCCAGCGCCTCCCCGCGGGGTCAGACCTCTGGAAACACCATATATTTT

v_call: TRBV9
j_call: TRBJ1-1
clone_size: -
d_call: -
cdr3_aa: CASSEMLGEAFF
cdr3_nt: TGTGCCAGCAGCGAAATGTTAGGTGAAGCTTTCTTT

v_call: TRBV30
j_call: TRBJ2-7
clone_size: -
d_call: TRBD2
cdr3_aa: CAWSAGGVRFYEQYF
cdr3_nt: TGTGCCTGGAGCGCGGGGGGGGTTAGGTTCTACGAGCAGTACTTC

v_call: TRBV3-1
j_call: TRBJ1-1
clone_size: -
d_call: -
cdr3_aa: CASSQRQLNTEAFF
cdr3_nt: TGTGCCAGCAGCCAAAGACAGCTGAACACTGAAGCTTTCTTT

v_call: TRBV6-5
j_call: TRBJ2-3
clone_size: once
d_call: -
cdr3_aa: CASSYRDLGSRPDTQYF
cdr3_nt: TGTGCCAGCAGTTACCGGGATTTGGGGTCTCGGCCAGATACGCAGTATTTT

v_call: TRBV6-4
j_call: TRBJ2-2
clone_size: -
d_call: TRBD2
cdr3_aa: CASSVLAGSTGELFF
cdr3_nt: TGTGCCAGCAGTGTCCTAGCGGGATCCACCGGGGAGCTGTTTTTT

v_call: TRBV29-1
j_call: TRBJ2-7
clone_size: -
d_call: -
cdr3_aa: CSVLGGTSYEQYF
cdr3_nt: TGCAGCGTCTTAGGGGGGACCTCCTACGAGCAGTACTTC

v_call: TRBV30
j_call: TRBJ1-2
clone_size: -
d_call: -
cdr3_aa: CAWSDPRGARYGYTF
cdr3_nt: TGTGCCTGGAGTGATCCGCGGGGGGCCCGCTATGGCTACACCTTC

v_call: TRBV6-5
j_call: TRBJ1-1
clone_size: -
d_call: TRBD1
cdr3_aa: CASTEAGGWNTEAFF
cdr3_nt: TGTGCCAGCACCGAAGCAGGGGGCTGGAACACTGAAGCTTTCTTT

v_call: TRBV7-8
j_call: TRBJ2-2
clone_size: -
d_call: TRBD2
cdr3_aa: CASSFMRGGPGELFF
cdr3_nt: TGTGCCAGCAGCTTTATGCGGGGGGGCCCCGGGGAGCTGTTTTTT

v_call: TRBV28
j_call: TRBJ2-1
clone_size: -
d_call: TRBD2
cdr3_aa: CAIEPGLAGYNEQFF
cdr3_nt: TGTGCCATCGAACCAGGACTAGCGGGGTACAATGAGCAGTTCTTC

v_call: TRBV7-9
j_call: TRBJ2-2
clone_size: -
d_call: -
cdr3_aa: CASSIPFSESDTGELFF
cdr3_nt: TGTGCCAGCAGCATTCCTTTTAGCGAGAGTGACACCGGGGAGCTGTTTTTT